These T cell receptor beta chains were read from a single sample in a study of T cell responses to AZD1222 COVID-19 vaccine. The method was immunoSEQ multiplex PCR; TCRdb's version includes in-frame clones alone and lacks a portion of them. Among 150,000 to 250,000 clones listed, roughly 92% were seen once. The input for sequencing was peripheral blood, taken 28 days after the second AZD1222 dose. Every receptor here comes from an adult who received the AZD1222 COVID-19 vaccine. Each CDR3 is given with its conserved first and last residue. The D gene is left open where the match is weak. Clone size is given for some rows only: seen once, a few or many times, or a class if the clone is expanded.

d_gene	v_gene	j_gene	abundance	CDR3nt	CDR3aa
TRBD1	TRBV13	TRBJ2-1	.	TGTGCCAGCAGCTTAACAGGGGGAAGCTCCTACAATGAGCAGTTCTTC	CASSLTGGSSYNEQFF
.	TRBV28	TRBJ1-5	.	TGTGCCAGCAGTTTAGAGCAGCCCCAGCATTTT	CASSLEQPQHF
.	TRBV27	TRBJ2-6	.	TGTGCCAGCAGTTTTCGGACTGGGATATACTCTGGGGCCAACGTCCTGACTTTC	CASSFRTGIYSGANVLTF
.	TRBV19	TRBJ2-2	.	TGTGCCAGTAGGCCCGGATTGGACGTTACAAGTTCGAACACCGGGGAGCTGTTTTTT	CASRPGLDVTSSNTGELFF
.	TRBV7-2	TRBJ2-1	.	TGTGCCAGCAGCGCTCGGGGGAACTCCTACAATGAGCAGTTCTTC	CASSARGNSYNEQFF
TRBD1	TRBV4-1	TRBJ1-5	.	TGCGCCAGCAGCTCCTCCAGTTCAGGGGGCAATAGCAATCAGCCCCAGCATTTT	CASSSSSSGGNSNQPQHF
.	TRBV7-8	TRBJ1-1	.	TGTGCCAGCAGCTTAGCAGGGATTGGTACTGAAGCTTTCTTT	CASSLAGIGTEAFF
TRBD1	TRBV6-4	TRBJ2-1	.	TGTGCCAGCATAGACCCCAGACAGGGCCCCTACAATGAGCAGTTCTTC	CASIDPRQGPYNEQFF
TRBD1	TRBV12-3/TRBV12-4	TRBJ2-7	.	TGTGCCAGCAGTTCGGACAGGGAAAACGAGCAGTACTTC	CASSSDRENEQYF
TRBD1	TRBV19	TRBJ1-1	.	TGTGCCAGTAGTATCGGGACAGGGGGATATGAAGCTTTCTTT	CASSIGTGGYEAFF
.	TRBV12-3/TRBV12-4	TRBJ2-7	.	TGTGCCAGCAGAGCTGGGACCATCTACGAGCAGTACTTC	CASRAGTIYEQYF
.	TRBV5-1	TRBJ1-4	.	TGCGCCAGCAGCCCGGGGGGGCTTCTACTTAATGAAAAACTGTTTTTT	CASSPGGLLLNEKLFF
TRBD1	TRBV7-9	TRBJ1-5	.	TGTGCCAGCAGCTACCACCTGGGACAGGGTCCGTGGTACAATCAGCCCCAGCATTTT	CASSYHLGQGPWYNQPQHF
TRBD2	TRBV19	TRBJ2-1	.	TGTGCCAGTAGTAAGGGACTAGCGGAGTACAATGAGCAGTTCTTC	CASSKGLAEYNEQFF
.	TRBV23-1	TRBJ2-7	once	TGCGCCAGTATACCTGGGGAGCAGTACTTC	CASIPGEQYF
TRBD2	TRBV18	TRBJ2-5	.	TGTGCCAGCTCACCACCTGGCACGGGAGGGCCCGGAGAGACCCAGTACTTC	CASSPPGTGGPGETQYF
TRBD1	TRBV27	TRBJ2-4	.	TGTGCCAGCAGTTTCGAGGGGGCTTGGGACATTCAGTACTTC	CASSFEGAWDIQYF
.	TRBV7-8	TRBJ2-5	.	TGTGCCAGCAGCTTAGGACGCCAAGAGACCCAGTACTTC	CASSLGRQETQYF
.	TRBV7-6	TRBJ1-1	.	TGTGCCAGCAGCTCTGGTGTCCCAGGGAGGACTGAAGCTTTCTTT	CASSSGVPGRTEAFF
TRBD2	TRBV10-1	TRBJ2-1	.	TGCGCCAGCAGTGAGTCGAGGGCTAGCGGCCTACATACTGAGCAGTTCTTC	CASSESRASGLHTEQFF
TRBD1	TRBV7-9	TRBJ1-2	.	TGTGCCAGCAGTCTTAGGAAGGGGGCCGACTATGGCTACACCTTC	CASSLRKGADYGYTF
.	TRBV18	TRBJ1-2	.	TGTGCCAGCTCACCGACTTTAACCACGGACTATGGCTACACCTTC	CASSPTLTTDYGYTF